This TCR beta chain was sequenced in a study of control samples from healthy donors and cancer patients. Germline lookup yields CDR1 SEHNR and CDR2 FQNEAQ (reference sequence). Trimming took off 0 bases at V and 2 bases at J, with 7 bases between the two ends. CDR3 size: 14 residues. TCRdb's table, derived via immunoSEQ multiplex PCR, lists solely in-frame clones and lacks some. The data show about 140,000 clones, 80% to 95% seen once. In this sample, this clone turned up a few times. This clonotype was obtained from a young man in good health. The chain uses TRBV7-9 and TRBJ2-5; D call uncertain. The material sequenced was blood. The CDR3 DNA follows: TGTGCCAGCAGCTTAGCGGCAGATCAAGAGACCCAGTACTTC. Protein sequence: CASSLAADQETQYF.